This T cell receptor (beta chain) comes out of a study of blood T cell repertoires in COVID-19. The germline CDR1 and CDR2 sequences are SGHRS and YFSETQ. V gave up 2 bases and J gave up 2 bases, with 10 bases separating them. The length of the CDR3 is 15 residues. TCRdb keeps only in-frame clones here, not all; method: immunoSEQ multiplex PCR. The repertoire holds about 230,000 clones, with over 75% as singletons. Recovered participants had two consecutive negative NP/OP PCR tests, healthcare professional clearance, or symptom resolution. This chain uses TRBV5-1 with TRBJ2-2, with D maybe TRBD2 (6 bases). What was sequenced was PBMCs or T cells enriched from blood (not recorded which). This sequence originates from a man younger than 35 who had recovered from COVID-19. The CDR3 DNA sequence: TGCGCCAGCAGCTTCTCGGCGGGAAACACCGGGGAGCTGTTTTTT. Amino acid sequence: CASSFSAGNTGELFF.